The subject of this entry is one T cell receptor beta chain. As yet, its antigen is unknown. This sample was included in a study of T cell responses to AZD1222 COVID-19 vaccine. Generated by immunoSEQ multiplex PCR, the TCRdb table keeps only in-frame clones and is missing some. The table lists 100,000 to 150,000 clones, approximately 88% of them singletons, with roughly 1.6% in the top ten. General study findings and limits: Epitopes outside B.1.351 and B.1.1.7 mutated regions reportedly drew nearly half of spike TCRs. Repertoire collection took place solely once the T cell response had peaked.

From germline, CDR1 is MNHEY and CDR2 SVGAGI. V trimming: 3 bases; J trimming: 3 bases; junction bases outside the gene matches: 11. CDR3 length: 16 residues. The sequence was obtained from an adult in good health. The sample here was peripheral blood, taken on day 0 of AZD1222 vaccination. The rearrangement uses TRBV6-5 and TRBJ2-7, with TRBD2 matching over 7 bases. The CDR3 region has the DNA TGTGCCAGCAGTTATCAGGCTAGCGGAGTTATCTACGAGCAGTACTTC. It encodes CASSYQASGVIYEQYF.